These T cell receptor beta chains were read from a single sample in a study of T cell responses to AZD1222 COVID-19 vaccine. Assay used: immunoSEQ multiplex PCR; TCRdb lists only in-frame clones, some missing. The sample carries more than 85,000 clones, approximately 90% recorded once. The sample consisted of peripheral blood, taken on day 0 of AZD1222 vaccination. The receptors were gathered from an adult in good health. Both conserved end residues are part of each CDR3. The order of the fields is V gene, CDR3 protein.

>TRBV24-1
CATSADSNQPQHF
>TRBV18
CASSPQGRTHNEQFF
>TRBV12-5
CASGSGYGDRGNQPQHF
>TRBV5-1
CASSLMDTASGNTIYF
>TRBV6-2/TRBV6-3
CASSYSGTGSNQPQHF
>TRBV29-1
CSVGRDRYTGELFF
>TRBV20-1
CSASQVVASGISTDTQYF
>TRBV19
CASSTRGHGGYTF
>TRBV7-2
CASSGDPTSTDTQYF
>TRBV19
CASSMGQVMNTEAFF
>TRBV6-5
CASSSTLFEQYF
>TRBV7-9
CASSLAGTYTGELFF
>TRBV3-1/TRBV3-2
CASSQERRAVRGYTF
>TRBV9
CASSVGDGPTREQYF
>TRBV29-1
CSVDPRQAGQGDEQFF
>TRBV2
CASSDTGLMAQPQHF
>TRBV4-3
CASSQDKVGTQYF
>TRBV7-9
CASSSGTGPGNTIYF
>TRBV11-2
CASSLGQGDSNEQFF
>TRBV11-2
CASSLGQGAGELFF
>TRBV3-1/TRBV3-2
CASSQGYYEQYF
>TRBV2
CASSGSVQETQYF
>TRBV7-2
CASSSLGGAPGELFF
>TRBV19
CASTKRGGAVENIQYF
>TRBV30
CAWYRHFVLYGYTF
>TRBV27
CASSLSGSAEKLFF
>TRBV29-1
CSGTTSLSTDTQYF
>TRBV18
CASSPPLSTYEQYF
>TRBV11-2
CASSRRAGVTDTQYF
>TRBV28
CASSWAGRSQPQHF
>TRBV28
CASSLRWGSGNTIYF
>TRBV18
CASSPKAGGVGTQYF
>TRBV5-8
CASSPYIGEQTEAFF
>TRBV3-1/TRBV3-2
CASSSWFNQPQHF
>TRBV7-8
CASSPIAHEQYF
>TRBV13
CASSLGPTALGAFF
>TRBV19
CASSIVAENTEAFF
>TRBV6-5
CASNPTGAGYTF
>TRBV15
CATSPGAIDNEQFF
>TRBV5-6
CASSPDRANYGYTF
>TRBV18
CASSPQSTEAFF
>TRBV27
CASSLARGLGELFF
>TRBV2
CASNRGIEAFF
>TRBV5-1
CASSPPGLAGYNEQFF
>TRBV5-5
CASSPTGERSEAFF